These 7 T cell receptor beta chains originate from one sample sequenced in a study of cytomegalovirus exposure and HLA in healthy donors. The PCR contained 60 Vbeta and 13 Jbeta primers. Libraries were prepared by immunoSEQ multiplex PCR; TCRdb keeps only in-frame clonotypes and omits some of them. The sample includes around 100,000 clones. Sequencing input: PBMCs. The receptors stem from a man aged 35 to 55 in good health and CMV-seronegative.

The J gene is TRBJ2-3, the V gene TRBV10-3, with 14 bases lining up with TRBD2. V was pared by 4 bases and J by 1 base, with 4 bases of the junction left unmatched. This CDR3 comprises 17 residues. Per germline, CDR1 ENHRY and CDR2 SYGVKD. CDR3: CAISGLAGGPGTDTQYF. The CDR3 nucleotides are TGTGCCATCAGTGGACTAGCGGGGGGGCCAGGCACAGATACGCAGTATTTT.

The J gene is TRBJ1-2, the V gene TRBV5-1; D ambiguous. CDR3 size: 16 residues. The V gene lost 0 bases and the J gene lost 1 base, with 13 bases spanning the gap. CDR1 is SGHRS, CDR2 YFSETQ, per germline. CDR3 sequence: CASSLEGRSYNYGYTF. CDR3 nucleotide sequence: TGCGCCAGCAGCTTGGAAGGGAGAAGCTATAACTATGGCTACACCTTC. Full variable domain (outside the CDR3, taken from reference TRBV5-1 and TRBJ1-2): KAGVTQTPRYLIKTRGQQVTLSCSPISGHRSVSWYQQTPGQGLQFLFEYFSETQRNKGNFPGRFSGRQFSNSRSEMNVSTLELGDSALYLCASSLEGRSYNYGYTFGSGTRLTVV.

CDR3 nucleotide sequence: TGTGCCAGCAGCTTGGAACCGGGACAGAGACAAGAGACCCAGTACTTC. As protein: CASSLEPGQRQETQYF. V and J are TRBV7-8 and TRBJ2-5, with 7 bases aligning to TRBD1. This CDR3 has 16 residues. Unmatched junction bases numbered 9, after V lost 3 bases and J lost 2 bases. Germline V gene data show CDR1 as SGHVS and CDR2 as FQNEAQ.

The V and J genes are TRBV7-8 and TRBJ1-1; unclear D gene. The CDR3 is 13 amino acids. Germline loops: CDR1 SGHVS, CDR2 FQNEAQ. V was clipped by 2 bases and J by 1 base, with 5 bases between them. The DNA of the CDR3 is TGTGCCAGCAGCTTAACGGGGAACACTGAAGCTTTCTTT. Its protein is CASSLTGNTEAFF. Supplemented by reference TRBV7-8 and TRBJ1-1, the full variable domain reads GAGVSQSPRYKVAKRGQDVALRCDPISGHVSLFWYQQALGQGPEFLTYFQNEAQLDKSGLPSDRFFAERPEGSVSTLKIQRTQQEDSAVYLCASSLTGNTEAFFGQGTRLTVV.

The chain combines TRBV9 with TRBJ2-3; 7 bases agree with TRBD1. The CDR3 runs to 20 residues. Germline V gene sequence: CDR1 SGDLS, CDR2 YYNGEE. The trim removed 3 bases at V and 3 bases at J, leaving 22 bases unmatched. The chain's CDR3 is CASSATGTDVYPRDTDTQYF. The CDR3 DNA reads TGTGCCAGCAGCGCAACCGGGACAGACGTATACCCCCGGGATACAGATACGCAGTATTTT.

Regarding this clone: One end of the junction is discordant with germline, which a read error may explain. The chain couples TRBV29-1 to TRBJ1-4; 7 bases agree with TRBD1. This CDR3 region has 15 residues. Per germline, CDR1 SQVTM and CDR2 ANQGSEA. Here the CDR3 reads CSVEDVQGGREKLLF. The CDR3 DNA reads as TGCAGCGTTGAAGATGTCCAGGGGGGAAGGGAAAAACTGCTTTTT.

V usage is TRBV7-2 and J usage is TRBJ1-1, with D perhaps TRBD1 (6 bases). This CDR3 has 15 amino acids. The germline V gene encodes CDR1 SGHTA and CDR2 FQGNSA. Between the trimmed V and J ends, which lost 5 bases and 0 bases, there was a span of 13 bases. CDR3 in DNA: TGTGCCAGCAGCCCTAACCAGGGGATGAACACTGAAGCTTTCTTT. Translating it yields CASSPNQGMNTEAFF.